This entry describes one TCR beta chain. Per the original data handling: Researchers report that nucleated cell counts were estimated from reference gene primer amplification. Produced via immunoSEQ multiplex PCR; TCRdb's table is partial and in-frame only. The V and J calls and the clone size are those of that table, but D and trimming were determined from the DNA. The sample carries about 140,000 clones, more than 70% recorded once. This sample was taken from a study of blood T cell repertoires in COVID-19. Looking at the study overall: COVID-19 samples collected from the United States, Italy and Spain covered acute and convalescent phases. Sources were T cells, B-cell-depleted T cells, or PBMCs; the material itself was cDNA or gDNA.

V was pared by 1 base and J by 0 bases, with 22 bases between. This CDR3 comprises 20 residues. Germline assignment: CDR1 GTSNPN and CDR2 SVGIG (reference sequence). The TCR sequence derives from a woman aged 55-70 years with acute or convalescent COVID-19. The gene calls are TRBV30 and TRBJ2-6, with D maybe TRBD1 (5 bases). The sample was peripheral blood. In nucleotides, the CDR3 is TGTGCCTGGAGTGCTACCGGACCTATGACAGACTCCTCTGGGGCCAACGTCCTGACTTTC. This codes for CAWSATGPMTDSSGANVLTF.